This TCR beta chain was profiled in a study of CD8 T cells in Susac syndrome. Random hexamers primed reverse transcription of about 0.5 to 1 ug RNA. Using its own MiXCR run on the immunoSEQ multiplex PCR reads, TCRdb lists one record per CDR3 protein. The sample has some 260,000 distinct CDR3 sequences, around 83% seen once. Germline V gene sequence: CDR1 DFQATT, CDR2 SNEGSKA (reference sequence). The length of the CDR3 is 14 residues. Trimming stripped 0 bases from V and 2 bases from J, with 11 bases between. Material: CD8+ T cells from PBMCs. The source of this sequence is a human donor with multiple sclerosis. The genes are TRBV20-1 and TRBJ2-7; the D gene is possibly TRBD1 (5 bases). The CDR3 spells CSARDQGSTYEQYF. The CDR3, as DNA: TGCAGTGCTAGAGATCAGGGCAGTACCTACGAGCAGTACTTC.